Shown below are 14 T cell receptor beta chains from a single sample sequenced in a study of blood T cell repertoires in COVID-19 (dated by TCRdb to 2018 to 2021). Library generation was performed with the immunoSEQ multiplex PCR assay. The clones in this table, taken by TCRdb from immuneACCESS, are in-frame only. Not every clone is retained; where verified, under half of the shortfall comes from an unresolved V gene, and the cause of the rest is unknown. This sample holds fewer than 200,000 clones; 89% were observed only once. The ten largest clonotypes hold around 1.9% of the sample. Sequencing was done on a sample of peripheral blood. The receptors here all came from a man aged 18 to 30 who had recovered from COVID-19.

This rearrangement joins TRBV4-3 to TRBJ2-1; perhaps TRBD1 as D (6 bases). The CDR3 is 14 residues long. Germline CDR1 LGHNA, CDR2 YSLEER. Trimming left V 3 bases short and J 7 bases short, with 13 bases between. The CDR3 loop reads CASSHDSTGNEQFF. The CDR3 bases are TGCGCCAGCAGCCACGATTCCACAGGGAATGAGCAGTTCTTC.

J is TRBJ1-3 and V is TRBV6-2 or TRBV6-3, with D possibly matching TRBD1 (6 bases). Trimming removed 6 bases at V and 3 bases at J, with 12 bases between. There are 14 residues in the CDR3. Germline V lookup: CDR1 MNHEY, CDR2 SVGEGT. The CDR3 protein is CASSPLTGGNTIYF. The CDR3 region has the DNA TGTGCCAGCAGCCCGCTGACAGGTGGAAACACCATATATTTT.

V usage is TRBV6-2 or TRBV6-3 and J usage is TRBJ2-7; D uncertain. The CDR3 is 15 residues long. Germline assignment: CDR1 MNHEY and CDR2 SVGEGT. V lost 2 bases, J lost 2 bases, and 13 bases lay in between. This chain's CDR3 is CASSYTTESPYEQYF. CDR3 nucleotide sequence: TGTGCCAGCAGTTACACAACAGAATCCCCCTACGAGCAGTACTTC.

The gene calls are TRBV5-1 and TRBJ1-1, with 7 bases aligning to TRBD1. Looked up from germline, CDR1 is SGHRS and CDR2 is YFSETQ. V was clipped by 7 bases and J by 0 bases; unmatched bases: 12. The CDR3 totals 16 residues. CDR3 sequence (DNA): TGCGCCAGCGTCCAGGGGGAGCCTACTATGAACACTGAAGCTTTCTTT. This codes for CASVQGEPTMNTEAFF.

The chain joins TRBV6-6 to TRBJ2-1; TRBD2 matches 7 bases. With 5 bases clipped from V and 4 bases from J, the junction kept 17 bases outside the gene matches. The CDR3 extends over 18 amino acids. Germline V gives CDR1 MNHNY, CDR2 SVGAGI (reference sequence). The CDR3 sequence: CASSPGAGVISGYNEQFF. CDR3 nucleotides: TGTGCCAGCAGTCCCGGGGCGGGAGTGATTAGTGGGTACAATGAGCAGTTCTTC.

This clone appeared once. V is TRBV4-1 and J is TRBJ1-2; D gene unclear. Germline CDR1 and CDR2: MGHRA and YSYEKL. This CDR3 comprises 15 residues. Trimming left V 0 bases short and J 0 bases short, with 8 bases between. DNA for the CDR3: TGCGCCAGCAGCCAAGATCAGCGCGCTAACTATGGCTACACCTTC. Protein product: CASSQDQRANYGYTF.

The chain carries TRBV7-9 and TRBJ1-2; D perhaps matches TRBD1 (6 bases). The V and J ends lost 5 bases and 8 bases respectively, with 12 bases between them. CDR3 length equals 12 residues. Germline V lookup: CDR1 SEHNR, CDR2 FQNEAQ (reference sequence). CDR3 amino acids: CASSLPTGGYTF. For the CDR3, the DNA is TGTGCCAGCAGCCTCCCGACAGGCGGCTACACCTTC. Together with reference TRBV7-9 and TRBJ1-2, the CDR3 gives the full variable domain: DTGVSQNPRHKITKRGQNVTFRCDPISEHNRLYWYRQTLGQGPEFLTYFQNEAQLEKSRLLSDRFSAERPKGSFSTLEIQRTEQGDSAMYLCASSLPTGGYTFGSGTRLTVV.

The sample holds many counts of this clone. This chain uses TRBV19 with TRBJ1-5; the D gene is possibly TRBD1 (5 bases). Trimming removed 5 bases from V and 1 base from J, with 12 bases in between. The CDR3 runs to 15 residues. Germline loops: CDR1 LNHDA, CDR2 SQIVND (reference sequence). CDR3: CASSVSQGSNQPQHF. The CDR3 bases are TGTGCCAGTAGTGTTTCGCAGGGAAGCAATCAGCCCCAGCATTTT.

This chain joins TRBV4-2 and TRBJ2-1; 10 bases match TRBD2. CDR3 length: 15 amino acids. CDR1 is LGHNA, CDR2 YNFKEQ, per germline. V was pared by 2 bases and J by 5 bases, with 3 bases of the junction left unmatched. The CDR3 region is CASSQLAGANNEQFF. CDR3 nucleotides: TGTGCCAGCAGCCAACTAGCGGGAGCCAACAATGAGCAGTTCTTC.

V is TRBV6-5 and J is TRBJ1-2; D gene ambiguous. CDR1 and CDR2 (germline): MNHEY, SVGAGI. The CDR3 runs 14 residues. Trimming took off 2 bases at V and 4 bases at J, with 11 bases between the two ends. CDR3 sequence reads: CASSYGREGYGYTF. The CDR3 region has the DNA TGTGCCAGCAGTTACGGGAGGGAAGGCTATGGCTACACCTTC.

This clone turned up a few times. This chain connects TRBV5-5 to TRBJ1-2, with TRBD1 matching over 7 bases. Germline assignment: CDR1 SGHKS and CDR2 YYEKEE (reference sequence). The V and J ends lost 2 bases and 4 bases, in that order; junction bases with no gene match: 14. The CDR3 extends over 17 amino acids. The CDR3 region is CASSFSPLPGQSYGYTF. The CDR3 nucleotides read TGTGCCAGCAGCTTTTCTCCGCTCCCGGGACAGAGCTATGGCTACACCTTC.

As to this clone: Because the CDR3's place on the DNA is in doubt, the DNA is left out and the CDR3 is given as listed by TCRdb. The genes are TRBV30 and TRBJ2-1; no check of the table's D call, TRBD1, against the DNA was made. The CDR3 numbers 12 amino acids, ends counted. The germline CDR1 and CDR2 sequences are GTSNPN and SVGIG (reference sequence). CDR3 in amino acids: CAWSVGQGSKFF.

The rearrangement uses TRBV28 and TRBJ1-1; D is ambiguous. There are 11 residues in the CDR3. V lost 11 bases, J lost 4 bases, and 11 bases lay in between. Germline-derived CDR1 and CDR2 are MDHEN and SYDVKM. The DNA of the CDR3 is TGTGCCCTCAATGCCGGCACTGAAGCTTTCTTT. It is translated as CALNAGTEAFF.

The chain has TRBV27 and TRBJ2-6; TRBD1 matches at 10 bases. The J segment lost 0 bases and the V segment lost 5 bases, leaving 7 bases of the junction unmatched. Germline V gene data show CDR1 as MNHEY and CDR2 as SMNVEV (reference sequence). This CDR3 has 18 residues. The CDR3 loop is CASSPGTGDTSGANVLTF. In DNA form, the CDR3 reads TGTGCCAGCAGTCCGGGGACAGGGGACACCTCTGGGGCCAACGTCCTGACTTTC.